The clone carrying this TCR beta chain was detected ten times or more. The data derive from a study of metastatic and nonmetastatic thyroid tumors. All patients reached thyroid surgery having received no treatment beforehand. With MiXCR, TCRdb reprocessed the PCR reads. The sample includes roughly 98,000 clones, 14% to 15% of them seen just once. The clonotype comes from a female donor with papillary thyroid cancer or a benign thyroid nodule (not recorded which). Some clones in this sample may be carry-over from other donors' samples. Sequenced input: blood.

The CDR3 sequence: CASNKMGLAGDALYEQYF. The CDR3 bases are TGTGCCAGCAATAAGATGGGACTAGCGGGGGACGCCCTCTACGAGCAGTACTTC. The J gene is TRBJ2-7, the V gene TRBV28, with 14 bases identical to TRBD2. Losses at the gene ends were 7 bases for V and 3 bases for J; bases not matched to a gene: 14. The CDR3 runs to 18 residues. The germline V gene has CDR1 MDHEN and CDR2 SYDVKM.